The clone carrying this TCR beta chain was counted many times. As yet, its antigen is unknown. The data stem from a study of identical twins. Study conclusions and caveats: Cross-sectional statistics, not tracking of the same donors, supported the conclusions. Memory repertoires showed no such pattern, whereas abundant cord blood beta clonotypes carried fewer insertions.

V was trimmed by 5 bases and J by 3 bases, leaving 8 bases between them. The CDR3 sequence is 13 residues long. TCRdb fed the 5' RACE reads into MiXCR, producing one record per CDR3 protein. The sample lists about 570,000 distinct CDR3 sequences, 9% to 10% occurring once. In addition, the sample was reused for a study of yellow fever vaccine responses in identical twins.

Input material: PBMCs. This sequence joins TRBV12-3 or TRBV12-4 and TRBJ2-1, with D tentatively TRBD2 (6 bases). The clonotype originates from a woman under 30 in good health. This CDR3 reads CASSTGGYNEQFF. CDR3 in DNA: TGTGCCAGCAGTACCGGGGGCTACAATGAGCAGTTCTTC.